This T cell receptor beta chain was captured by sequencing in a study of T cell responses to AZD1222 COVID-19 vaccine. Trimming removed 6 bases from V and 2 bases from J, with 14 bases in between. The CDR3 runs 14 residues. The germline V gene has CDR1 KGHSH and CDR2 LQKENI. This clone has a single count. What it binds is unknown. Repertoires were generated with immunoSEQ multiplex PCR, while TCRdb's copy carries only in-frame clones and drops some. The sample yields around 66,000 clones, 88% seen once. Study-wide results and caveats: There were repertoire samples only from the period after the peak T cell response. Distributed over spike, vaccine-associated CD4 TCRs predominated at 160-218 and 743-854. Baseline seropositivity characterized only a handful of AZD1222 recipients.

This sample comprised peripheral blood, obtained 28 days after the second dose of the MenACWY control vaccine. The sequence came from an adult who received the MenACWY meningococcal vaccine as a control. The rearrangement links TRBV18 to TRBJ2-7; D is ambiguous. This CDR3 reads CASSLGRNTYEQYF. The DNA for the CDR3 is TGTGCCAGCTCGCTCGGGCGAAATACCTACGAGCAGTACTTC.